This T cell receptor beta chain is from a study of post-analysis software for immune sequencing data. A note on this clonotype: Its antigen remains unknown.

Overall study results and limits: In patients, about 5 TRBV segments were more frequent than in controls, with TRBV5-6, TRBV5-1 and TRBV20-1 among them. F measure clustering grouped samples strongly by preparation batch.

Trimming took 0 bases from V and 2 from J; bases not matched to a gene: 8. The CDR3 is 18 amino acids. Germline V lookup: CDR1 SGHRS, CDR2 YFSETQ. Every TCR beta cDNA library bore unique molecular identifiers. TCRdb reprocessed the PCR reads via MiXCR and lists one record per CDR3 protein. This sample has 750,000 to 950,000 distinct CDR3 sequences, with roughly half found just once. The V gene is TRBV5-1, the J gene TRBJ2-3; 11 nucleotides agree with TRBD2. Sequenced sample: blood. The sequence came from a girl under 18 with multiple sclerosis. Written as DNA, the CDR3 is TGCGCCAGCAGCTTGGATGGGACTAGCGGACGGAACACAGATACGCAGTATTTT. Encoded protein: CASSLDGTSGRNTDTQYF.